This T cell receptor (beta chain) was recorded in a study of blood T cells in healthy people across ages. In germline, CDR1 is ENHRY, CDR2 SYGVKD. The CDR3 contains 17 residues. Worth noting for this clonotype: Its target is not known. Relative to the germline gene, one junction end is altered; a read error may explain this.

Study observations and caveats: Compared with aged donors, long-lived donors showed fewer expanded clones, suggesting selection. While age rose, TCR beta diversity per million T cells dropped in a roughly linear way. It was held that the diversity estimates obtained from one million T cells were underestimates.

With a J-beta primer mix and a sample-barcoded 5' primer, a second PCR ran about 6 to 11 cycles. TCRdb re-derived calls from the 5' RACE reads in MiXCR, one entry per CDR3 protein. The repertoire includes 1.5 million to 2 million distinct CDR3 sequences, approximately 30% of them detected once, and roughly 8% sits in the top ten. This TCR came from a woman aged 25-40 years in good health. The gene calls are TRBV10-3 and TRBJ2-4, with 13 bases fitting TRBD2. The material sequenced was blood. CDR3 nucleotide sequence: TGTGCCGTCAGGGCTACTAGCGGGGGGGTCTCCTACAATGAGCAGTACTTC. Translated: CAVRATSGGVSYNEQYF.